This entry concerns a single T cell receptor beta chain. The antigen it recognizes is unknown. One base away there is no much larger clone; base qualities are not given. This entry belongs to a study of cytomegalovirus exposure and HLA in healthy donors (TCRdb year 2017). Background on the whole study: An earlier analysis of approximately 590 of the donors reported roughly 270 Gb of sequence data and 100 million to 140 million unique TCR beta sequences from about 180 million T cells. An early release covering over 500 HLA-typed donors comprised about 300 gigabases of sequencing data and around 85 million unique TCR sequences. Of the 398 genotyped donors, over 65% fell in the genetic ancestry cluster associated with self-reported Caucasian donors. The aim of the study was to test whether cataloging public T cell receptors could identify signatures of past pathogen exposure. The study used immunosequencing to profile the T cell repertoires of several hundred subjects and linked those repertoires to cytomegalovirus serostatus. In addition to the first cohort of several hundred subjects, a separate validation cohort of over 90 different subjects was used. The study combined high-throughput TCR immunosequencing, statistical association of individual TCRs with disease status, and machine learning to predict cytomegalovirus infection status. A later analysis re-analyzed previously published TCR beta repertoires from several hundred donors and added high-resolution HLA genotyping to study TCR occurrence patterns. Rather than using new phenotypic data, the later analysis identified candidate immune exposures from TCR beta sequences and from how often those sequences occurred across donors. An earlier analysis of 500 to 750 of the donors applied high-throughput TCR beta sequencing to assess whether each TCR beta V gene segment acted as functional or pseudogenic. Donor age, sex, ethnicity and CMV serostatus were compiled alongside the repertoire data. Genome-wide SNP genotypes for about 65% of the roughly 700 donors were used in a later genetic analysis, which treated that subset as a discovery cohort. Every repertoire in the discovery cohort had been generated on one and the same sequencing platform. Class I and class II HLA loci were covered by the typing at four-digit resolution. The number of typed donors differed by locus: about 620-640 for A, B, C, DRB1 and DQB1; 500 to 550 for DQA1; 606 for DPA1; and approximately 450 for DPB1. Four to six DR-DQ haplotypes were handled as single units for association and clustering, since linkage in the cohort was strong. Across roughly 420 genotyped donors of the cohort, an average of about 240,000 unique TCR beta nucleotide sequences per donor were sequenced, and roughly 18% of those sequences were non-productive.

In total, approximately 700 healthy bone marrow donors made up the cohort. At the time of sampling, every cohort member was nominally healthy, though immune exposures that went unrecorded were likely present. The donor was CMV seronegative and belonged to the group of around 400 seronegative cohort members. Every donor gave a peripheral blood sample, and the peripheral blood mononuclear cells from that sample were used for TCR beta sequencing. Genomic DNA extraction from the blood cell samples was performed with the Qiagen DNeasy Blood Extraction Kit. Libraries were made using the immunoSEQ multiplex PCR assay. The multiplex PCR relied on a mix of 60 forward primers for TCR Vbeta segments and 13 reverse primers for TCR Jbeta segments. The CDR3 region of rearranged TCR beta genes was amplified from genomic DNA with a multiplex PCR assay. The Illumina HiSeq System was used to sequence the amplified TCR beta libraries as 87-base-pair reads. Under the source paper's analysis protocol: Across the 666 repertoires, a later analysis counted approximately 75 million unique TCR beta chains, roughly 11 million of which were shared by at least two donors. A nearest-neighbor algorithm error-corrected the raw reads and collapsed the reads into unique sequences, merging closely related sequences to remove PCR and sequencing errors. V, D and J gene segments were assigned by aligning CDR3 sequences to IMGT reference sequences. For a sequence to be retained, a match of at least six nucleotides was required to both a V gene segment and a J gene segment. A rearrangement counted as productive if the CDR3 had no stop codons and remained in frame with V and J, and every other rearrangement counted as non-productive. Following IMGT convention, CDR3 was defined as the stretch from the second conserved V-encoded cysteine up to the conserved J-encoded phenylalanine. The earlier analysis of about 610 of the donors excluded sequences that lacked an unambiguous match to a single V gene segment. In an earlier analysis of 587 of the donors, V segments were called functional above 56.7% productive rearrangements and were called segregating when the between-donor standard deviation exceeded 5%. A statistical classification framework was developed to diagnose cytomegalovirus status using the catalog of TCR beta chain sequences. A later analysis assigned V and J genes by comparing TCR nucleotide sequences with IMGT/GENE-DB human TR gene sequences. In a later analysis, CDR3 sequences and most-parsimonious VDJ recombination scenarios were assigned using the TCRdist pipeline. In a later analysis, every TCR beta chain was defined by the combination of its CDR3 amino acid sequence and its V-gene family, and reads without a unique V-gene family were dropped. A later analysis removed roughly 590 highly shared, low-generation-probability nucleotide sequences to deal with suspected cross-contamination and a sequencing artifact. For each public chain, a later analysis derived a clonal expansion index from normalized ranks of inferred template counts within each repertoire. In a later analysis, generation probabilities were computed with a VDJ recombination model fitted to out-of-frame rearrangements, and the resulting probabilities were checked against IGoR. A later analysis scored TCR-TCR, TCR-HLA and TCR-CMV co-occurrence with hypergeometric tests, applying a repertoire-size bias correction to TCR pairs. To estimate false discovery rates, a later analysis permuted the HLA or CMV assignments 20 times. In a later analysis, co-occurring TCRs were grouped using DBSCAN, with TCRdist sequence similarity added in when clustering inside HLA-allele-positive subsets. For co-occurrence clustering, repertoires with fewer than 30,000 or more than 120,000 public chains were excluded, along with five repertoires with anomalous nucleotide sharing. Held by TCRdb, this immuneACCESS table contains in-frame sequences only and omits some clones. Under half of the omission traces to an unresolved V gene where checked; the cause of the rest is unknown. V and J calls and clone size come straight from that table; D and trimming were deduced from the DNA. The sample data list approximately 89,000 clones, and 75% to 80% of these were observed just once. Of the sample, about 3.8% falls within the top ten clones.

Results and caveats for the whole study, not just this receptor: Because HLA typing was unavailable for some donors at each locus, only the typed subset was used in association tests. In vitro tests confirmed that a few of the cytomegalovirus-associated TCR beta chains recognize cytomegalovirus antigens. Most TCR sequences were observed very rarely across donors, whereas some public TCRs were present in many individuals. The presence/absence analyses assumed that sequencing depth was roughly uniform across donors, and that assumption may not be true. Broadly in line with IMGT annotations, most TCR beta V segments showed up in productive rearrangements about 87% or about 30% of the time in an earlier analysis of 450 to 750 of the donors. In this cohort, only TCR beta chains were sequenced, and detectable features were limited by the absence of alpha or paired-chain data. Correlated functional status among segregating V segments might be attributable to linkage disequilibrium, but an unknown experimental factor could not be ruled out. For the cohort, immune exposure information was limited to CMV serostatus. A later analysis found that TCR association rates varied across HLA loci, with DRB1 alleles showing the most associated TCRs and HLA-C alleles the fewest. The study gave a list of about 160 TCR beta chains associated with cytomegalovirus. In a later analysis, most CMV-associated TCR beta chains were found to appear HLA-restricted, with HLA associations seemingly driven largely by CMV exposure. A further reported finding was that TCR beta sequences accurately predicted the HLA-A and HLA-B alleles for most subjects in the first cohort. A later genetic analysis reported fewer N-insertions in productive TCRs among donors in an Asian-associated ancestry cluster than the roughly 620-donor mean. In a later analysis, 16,951 TCR beta sequences were associated with specific HLA alleles at a false discovery rate of 0.05. When HLA alleles, especially DR and DQ, strongly co-occurred, attributing TCR associations to individual alleles was difficult. Cytomegalovirus status was reported to be diagnosed by the classifier with high specificity and sensitivity in both the original and validation cohorts. In a later analysis, several top co-occurrence clusters were reported to appear linked to parvovirus B19, influenza, CMV and Epstein-Barr virus. Because counts were too low, some 17 rarely observed V segments, including chromosome 9 orphons, were excluded from the earlier analysis of several hundred of the donors. V-gene and J-gene trimming of TCR beta chains was associated with a missense DCLRE1C variant in a later genetic analysis, and the association was replicated in an independent cohort. The authors suggested that the approach could potentially be extended to other disease states and immunological phenotypes. A later analysis found that HLA-associated TCR beta chains were more clonally expanded and had lower generation probabilities than equally common non-associated chains. A cluster of highly shared sequence variants was judged likely to represent a technical artifact of the sequencing pipeline.

The TCR was taken from a man aged 25-40 years in good health and CMV-seronegative. What was sequenced was PBMCs.

The CDR3 is CASSLAVSGGASYEQYF. The DNA sequence is TGTGCCAGCAGCTTGGCCGTCTCAGGGGGTGCCTCCTACGAGCAGTACTTC. Rearrangement joined TRBV5-5 to TRBJ2-7; a stretch of 7 junction bases matches TRBD1. V trim: 0 bases; J trim: 0 bases; unmatched bases: 9. Looking up the germline V gene (reference sequence) yields CDR1 SGHKS and CDR2 YYEKEE. From its cysteine to its phenylalanine, the CDR3 spans 17 amino acids. Only the CDR3 portion is preserved as DNA: 51 bases, with reading frame beginning at the first base.